These 21 T cell receptor beta chains share one sample of origin, sequenced in a study of blood T cell repertoires in COVID-19. The assay was immunoSEQ multiplex PCR, and TCRdb's table has in-frame clones only and misses some. The sample records 130,000 to 150,000 clones, just under 85% being singletons. The sequenced material came from peripheral blood. The receptors here all came from an elderly woman with acute or convalescent COVID-19.

The chain links TRBV4-1 to TRBJ1-2; a possible D gene is TRBD1 (5 bases). The length of the CDR3 is 15 residues. V lost 0 bases and J lost 2, with 10 bases in between. In germline, CDR1 is MGHRA, CDR2 YSYEKL. CDR3 DNA: TGCGCCAGCAGCCAAGAAGCGGGGCTGAACTATGGCTACACCTTC. Its protein is CASSQEAGLNYGYTF.

V is TRBV24-1 and J is TRBJ2-1; D gene ambiguous. The CDR3 is 12 amino acids. Germline lookup yields CDR1 KGHDR and CDR2 SFDVKD. Trimming shortened V by 3 bases and J by 4 bases, and 3 bases separated the two germline ends. In nucleotides, the CDR3 is TGTGCCACCAGTGATACATACAATGAGCAGTTCTTC. Amino acid sequence: CATSDTYNEQFF.

The chain is built from TRBV18 and TRBJ1-1, with no clear D. From germline, CDR1 is KGHSH and CDR2 LQKENI. The CDR3 has 13 residues. Trimming took off 5 bases at V and 4 bases at J, with 11 bases between the two ends. The DNA for the CDR3 is TGTGCCAGCTCAGACGGAGATTTCACTGAAGCTTTCTTT. Translating gives CASSDGDFTEAFF. Looking up the rest from reference TRBV18 and TRBJ1-1 gives the full variable domain: NAGVMQNPRHLVRRRGQEARLRCSPMKGHSHVYWYRQLPEEGLKFMVYLQKENIIDESGMPKERFSAEFPKEGPSILRIQQVVRGDSAAYFCASSDGDFTEAFFGQGTRLTVV.

The J gene is TRBJ2-1, the V gene TRBV2; TRBD2 might be the D (6 bases). The ends were cut back, 7 bases at V and 6 bases at J, with 19 bases in the middle. Germline V gene data show CDR1 as SNHLY and CDR2 as FYNNEI. This CDR3 spans 15 amino acids. The CDR3 DNA is TGTGCCAGCACGTGGGAGGCAGGGCTGGCCAATGAGCAGTTCTTC. Translation gives CASTWEAGLANEQFF.

The rearrangement joins TRBV10-3 to TRBJ1-5; 7 bases agree with TRBD1. This CDR3 is built from 15 residues. From germline, CDR1 is ENHRY and CDR2 SYGVKD. After removal of 6 bases from V and 3 bases from J, the junction contained 8 bases not matched to a gene. The CDR3 bases are TGTGCCATCAGCCCGACCGGACAGGACAATCAGCCCCAGCATTTT. Protein: CAISPTGQDNQPQHF.

This chain connects TRBV25-1 to TRBJ2-7; D might be TRBD1 (6 bases). The CDR3 runs 15 residues. V was clipped by 6 bases and J by 0 bases, with 15 bases between them. Germline V gives CDR1 MGHDK, CDR2 SYGVNS. The CDR3 coding sequence is TGTGCCAGCAGGGATGCCTCGACAGGCTCCTACGAGCAGTACTTC. It codes for CASRDASTGSYEQYF.

This sequence joins TRBV9 and TRBJ1-2; no clear D gene. This CDR3 is 15 amino acids long. V gave up 0 bases and J gave up 2 bases, with 11 bases separating them. The V gene's germline CDR1 is SGDLS and CDR2 YYNGEE. This CDR3 is CASSVDGGKNYGYTF. CDR3 sequence (DNA): TGTGCCAGCAGCGTAGACGGCGGGAAGAACTATGGCTACACCTTC.

The V and J genes are TRBV3-1 (or the pseudogene TRBV3-2) and TRBJ1-6; maybe TRBD1 (6 bases). The CDR3 is 15 amino acids. Germline-derived CDR1 and CDR2 are LGHDT and YNNKEL (reference sequence). V was cut by 1 base and J by 5 bases, with 9 bases left in between. The CDR3 reads CASSQGGTNNSPLHF. CDR3 sequence (DNA): TGTGCCAGCAGCCAAGGGGGGACAAATAATTCACCCCTCCACTTT.

The V gene is TRBV5-5, the J gene TRBJ2-5; 9 positions match TRBD1. CDR3 length: 16 amino acids. After removal of 2 bases from V and 2 bases from J, the junction contained 7 bases not matched to a gene. Germline CDR1 SGHKS, CDR2 YYEKEE (reference sequence). CDR3 coding DNA: TGTGCCAGCAGCTTATCGTTGACAGGGGGGCAAGAGACCCAGTACTTC. As protein: CASSLSLTGGQETQYF.

The chain uses TRBV5-4 and TRBJ2-7, with 8 bases identical to TRBD2. CDR3 length equals 14 residues. In germline, CDR1 is SGHNT, CDR2 YYREEE (reference sequence). Trimming took 0 bases from V and 3 from J; bases not matched to a gene: 2. The CDR3 nucleotides read TGTGCCAGCAGCTTGGCTGGGACTAGCTACGAGCAGTACTTC. Protein: CASSLAGTSYEQYF.

The chain uses TRBV5-1 and TRBJ1-6; perhaps TRBD1 as D (5 bases). Looked up from germline, CDR1 is SGHRS and CDR2 is YFSETQ. CDR3 length: 15 amino acids. V gave up 0 bases and J gave up 7 bases, with 11 bases separating them. DNA for the CDR3: TGCGCCAGCAGCTTGGAGGGGCTCAGGAATTCACCCCTCCACTTT. Amino acid sequence: CASSLEGLRNSPLHF. Variable domain in full (rest from reference TRBV5-1 and TRBJ1-6): KAGVTQTPRYLIKTRGQQVTLSCSPISGHRSVSWYQQTPGQGLQFLFEYFSETQRNKGNFPGRFSGRQFSNSRSEMNVSTLELGDSALYLCASSLEGLRNSPLHFGNGTRLTVT.

The chain combines TRBV23-1 with TRBJ1-2, with 7 bases lining up with TRBD1. TRBV23-1 is sorted into the ORF group, with uncertain function. The CDR3 is 15 amino acids. V lost 6 bases and J lost 3; bases outside the gene matches: 10. CDR3 in amino acids: CASSPGSTGYYGYTF. The CDR3 bases are TGCGCCAGCAGCCCGGGATCGACAGGGTACTATGGCTACACCTTC.

The J gene is TRBJ1-5, the V gene TRBV2; 7 nucleotides align to TRBD1. The CDR3 totals 13 residues. Trimming cost V 2 bases and J 8 bases; bases outside gene matches: 3. In germline, CDR1 is SNHLY, CDR2 FYNNEI. Here the CDR3 DNA reads TGTGCCAGCAGTGAATTGGGGACAGAGCCCCAGCATTTT. As protein: CASSELGTEPQHF.

Written as DNA, the CDR3 is TGTGCCAGTAGTTCCTGGACAGGAAGAACTGGAAACACCATATATTTT. It is translated as CASSSWTGRTGNTIYF. The chain carries TRBV19 and TRBJ1-3; TRBD1 matches 7 bases. This CDR3 has 16 residues. The J segment lost 2 bases and the V segment lost 5 bases, leaving 9 bases of the junction unmatched. Germline V lookup: CDR1 LNHDA, CDR2 SQIVND (reference sequence).

The chain employs TRBV5-1 and TRBJ1-2; 8 bases are shared with TRBD1. Germline-derived CDR1 and CDR2 are SGHRS and YFSETQ. V gave up 4 bases and J gave up 8 bases; unmatched junction bases: 10. The length of the CDR3 is 14 residues. The CDR3 region has the DNA TGCGCCAGCAGCCCCGGACAGGGTGAATCGGGCTACACCTTC. It is translated as CASSPGQGESGYTF. Full variable domain (remainder filled in from reference TRBV5-1 and TRBJ1-2): KAGVTQTPRYLIKTRGQQVTLSCSPISGHRSVSWYQQTPGQGLQFLFEYFSETQRNKGNFPGRFSGRQFSNSRSEMNVSTLELGDSALYLCASSPGQGESGYTFGSGTRLTVV.

This rearrangement joins TRBV9 to TRBJ2-1; D is perhaps TRBD1 (5 bases). Germline-derived CDR1 and CDR2 are SGDLS and YYNGEE. With 0 bases removed from V and 7 bases from J, the gap between germline ends came to 14 bases. There are 15 residues in the CDR3. In DNA form, the CDR3 reads TGTGCCAGCAGCGTAGAGGGGATAAGGGAAAATGAGCAGTTCTTC. Translating it yields CASSVEGIRENEQFF.

The rearrangement joins TRBV4-2 to TRBJ1-4; 7 bases agree with TRBD1. The germline V gene has CDR1 LGHNA and CDR2 YNFKEQ. The V gene end was trimmed by 5 bases and the J gene end by 0 bases; junction bases not matched to a gene: 6. The CDR3 has 16 amino acids. CDR3 in DNA: TGTGCCAGCAGCTTAAATCAGGGGGCAACTAATGAAAAACTGTTTTTT. Residues: CASSLNQGATNEKLFF.

The chain recombines TRBV5-1 with TRBJ2-2; perhaps TRBD1 as D (5 bases). The CDR3 consists of 15 residues. Germline-derived CDR1 and CDR2 are SGHRS and YFSETQ. Trimming took off 9 bases at V and 5 bases at J, with 20 bases between the two ends. In nucleotides, the CDR3 is TGCGCCACTACTAAGAGGCAGGGTCGGACCGGGGAGCTGTTTTTT. Its protein is CATTKRQGRTGELFF.

Of note for this clone: Germline is not matched at one junction end, which may reflect a read error. The chain joins TRBV5-6 to TRBJ1-1; TRBD1 is a possible D gene (5 bases). In germline, CDR1 is SGHDT, CDR2 YYEEEE. This CDR3 has 14 residues. CDR3 loop: CASTLGRENTEAFF. DNA of the CDR3: TGTGCCAGCACCTTGGGACGGGAGAACACTGAAGCTTTCTTT.

This clone showed up just a few times. This rearrangement joins TRBV7-9 to TRBJ1-6; 7 bases map to TRBD1. Germline lookup yields CDR1 SEHNR and CDR2 FQNEAQ (reference sequence). The junction had 8 bases not matched to a gene; V was cut back by 5 bases and J by 10 bases. The CDR3 runs to 14 residues. The CDR3 nucleotides read TGTGCCAGCAGCCCAAGGGACAGTCGATCACCCCTCCACTTT. Protein product: CASSPRDSRSPLHF. Full variable domain (remainder filled in from reference TRBV7-9 and TRBJ1-6): DTGVSQNPRHKITKRGQNVTFRCDPISEHNRLYWYRQTLGQGPEFLTYFQNEAQLEKSRLLSDRFSAERPKGSFSTLEIQRTEQGDSAMYLCASSPRDSRSPLHFGNGTRLTVT.

This clone has just one count. The chain combines TRBV6-5 with TRBJ1-5; D is undetermined. This CDR3 comprises 15 residues. Trimming shortened V by 5 bases and J by 3 bases, and 14 bases separated the two germline ends. Germline CDR1 and CDR2: MNHEY and SVGAGI. Here the CDR3 DNA reads TGTGCCAGCAGTATGTGGCAGGTTCCCAATCAGCCCCAGCATTTT. This sequence encodes CASSMWQVPNQPQHF.